This T cell receptor beta chain derives from a study of CD4 and CD8 cells across lung adenocarcinoma regions. The patients had localized lung adenocarcinoma, a non-small cell subtype. From germline, CDR1 is MNHEY and CDR2 SVGEGT. This CDR3 spans 16 amino acids. TCRdb ran MiXCR on the PCR reads and lists one entry per CDR3 protein. The sample lists about 6,800 distinct CDR3 sequences, around 50% occurring once. The chain uses TRBV6-2 or TRBV6-3 and TRBJ2-1; TRBD2 aligns across 8 bases. The J call is in doubt because the DNA end fits TRBJ2-5 better. The receptor's source is a male donor with lung adenocarcinoma. The CD4 and CD8 labels of this study may be unreliable. Input material: CD8+ T cells from the center of a lung tumor. CDR3 DNA sequence: TGTGCCAGCAGTACCCCGGGACTAGAGGTGGGGGAGACCCAGTACTTC. It is translated as CASSTPGLEVGETQYF.